The clone carrying this T cell receptor (beta chain) was picked up a small number of times. The sample is drawn from a study of blood T cell repertoires in COVID-19. The method was immunoSEQ multiplex PCR; TCRdb's version includes in-frame clones alone and lacks a portion of them. This sample carries more than 200,000 clones, 70% to 90% of them seen once, and the ten largest clones take about a tenth. Trimming removed 0 bases from V and 6 bases from J, with 14 bases in between. The germline CDR1 and CDR2 sequences are ENHRY and SYGVKD. The CDR3 totals 16 residues. The sequence was collected from a man under 40 who had recovered from COVID-19. Sequenced input: PBMCs or T cells enriched from blood (not recorded which). The chain recombines TRBV10-3 with TRBJ2-2; a possible D gene is TRBD2 (6 bases). CDR3 sequence reads: CAISESFTGVAGELFF. The DNA for the CDR3 is TGTGCCATCAGTGAGTCGTTCACGGGAGTGGCCGGGGAGCTGTTTTTT.